The source of this TCR beta chain is a study of T cells expressing NK-cell markers. Background on the study: Among the eight sequenced donors, seven tested HCMV-seropositive and one tested seronegative. Study-wide results and caveats: Each of a handful of donors carried dominant NKG2C+ clonotypes accounting for about 1.0-7.5% of CD8+ T cells.

A note on this clonotype: Its specificity is unknown.

What made the TCR beta cDNA was 5'RACE template switching with UMIs. TCRdb reprocessed the 5' RACE reads and reports one entry per CDR3 protein, with no DNA. The sample yields about 460,000 distinct CDR3 sequences, of which the top ten take up roughly 1.4%. Germline V gene data show CDR1 as SGDLS and CDR2 as YYNGEE. The CDR3 has 19 amino acids. This sequence originates from a woman in her forties or fifties in good health. The sequenced material came from blood T cells: a sorted CD56 or NKG2C T cell subset, CD4+ or CD8+ T cells, or bulk PBMC T cells (not recorded which). The chain recombines TRBV9 with TRBJ2-3; TCRdb reports TRBD2, a call that lacks DNA to check it against. The chain's CDR3 is CASSVAGVLAGGPLDTQYF. Complete variable domain (other parts from reference TRBV9 and TRBJ2-3): DSGVTQTPKHLITATGQRVTLRCSPRSGDLSVYWYQQSLDQGLQFLIQYYNGEERAKGNILERFSAQQFPDLHSELNLSSLELGDSALYFCASSVAGVLAGGPLDTQYFGPGTRLTVL.